The present TCR beta chain was sequenced within a study of T cell repertoires in cytomegalovirus infection. The overall study: Public TCR beta signatures marked donors with CMV infection and the matching HLA. The study's findings and limits: HLA-C-restricted TCR beta clonotypes specific for CMV led the ex vivo response. Totalled public TCR beta family frequency picked out people who carried CMV plus the relevant HLA.

Turning to this clonotype: Its specificity is not known.

TCRdb re-called the reads through MiXCR, storing one row per CDR3 protein. The sample lists approximately 180,000 distinct CDR3 sequences; approximately 18% were seen once. Sequencing input: CD8+ T cells from PBMCs. The clonotype originates from a human donor in good health (CMV status not recorded). Some clones in this sample may be carry-over from other donors' samples.

This chain's CDR3 is CASSYDDYARATGELFF. The CDR3 DNA reads as TGTGCCAGCAGTTACGATGATTATGCCAGGGCCACCGGGGAGCTGTTTTTT. This chain joins TRBV6-5 and TRBJ2-2, with a tentative D call TRBD1 (5 bases). With 2 bases removed from V and 4 bases from J, the gap between germline ends came to 17 bases. The CDR3 runs to 17 residues. Germline V gene sequence: CDR1 MNHEY, CDR2 SVGAGI.